Detailed here is one T cell receptor beta chain. Time point here: baseline, week 1 (first vaccination visit). Treatment of the sample: pre-vaccination baseline after standard-of-care therapy. This CDR3 spans 15 amino acids. V lost 9 bases and J 0 bases, leaving 15 bases between the germline ends. From germline, CDR1 is LNHDA and CDR2 SQIVND (reference sequence). Assay used: immunoSEQ multiplex PCR; TCRdb lists only in-frame clones, some missing. The table shows some 90,000 clones, with over 75% occurring only once. The data are from a study of a mutant IDH1 vaccine in newly diagnosed glioma. Study at large: Earlier care involved radiotherapy, temozolomide, or both, and the majority received both.

The sample consisted of PBMCs, taken from a glioma patient treated with radiotherapy, temozolomide or both. V and J are TRBV19 and TRBJ1-5; no definite D call. The clonotype originates from a man between 40 and 49 years old with glioma. Some clones in this sample may be carry-over from other donors' samples. This chain's CDR3 is CASQPSHYSNQPQHF. CDR3 DNA sequence: TGTGCCAGCCAACCATCTCACTATAGCAATCAGCCCCAGCATTTT.